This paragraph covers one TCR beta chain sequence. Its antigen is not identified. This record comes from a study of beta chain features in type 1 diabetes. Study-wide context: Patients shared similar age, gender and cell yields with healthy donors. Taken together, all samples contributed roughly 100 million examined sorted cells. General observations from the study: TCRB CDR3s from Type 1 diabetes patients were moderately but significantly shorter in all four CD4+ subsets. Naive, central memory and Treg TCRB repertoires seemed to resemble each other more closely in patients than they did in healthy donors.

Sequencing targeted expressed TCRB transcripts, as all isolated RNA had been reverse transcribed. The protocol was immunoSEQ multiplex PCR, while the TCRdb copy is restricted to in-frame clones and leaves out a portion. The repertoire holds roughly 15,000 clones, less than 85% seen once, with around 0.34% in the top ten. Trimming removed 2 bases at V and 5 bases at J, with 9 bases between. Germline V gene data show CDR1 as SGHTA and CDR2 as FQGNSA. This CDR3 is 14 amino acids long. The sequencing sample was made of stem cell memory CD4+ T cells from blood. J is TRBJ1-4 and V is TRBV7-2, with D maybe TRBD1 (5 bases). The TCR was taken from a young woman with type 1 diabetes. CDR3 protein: CASSLWAGNEKLFF. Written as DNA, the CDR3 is TGTGCCAGCAGCTTATGGGCAGGGAATGAAAAACTGTTTTTT.